The following is a TCR beta chain sequence with its context. The repertoire was sequenced with immunoSEQ multiplex PCR; TCRdb's copy has only in-frame clones and lacks some. The sample has approximately 34,000 clones, roughly 96% seen once. Treatment: preoperative locoregional IRX-2 cytokine immunotherapy. This phase Ib study tested locoregional IRX-2 cytokine immunotherapy given before surgery. This sample is drawn from a study of preoperative IRX-2 immunotherapy in early breast cancer. The V end was cut by 2 bases, the J end by 3 bases, with 16 bases between. CDR3 size: 16 residues. Germline lookup yields CDR1 SGHAT and CDR2 FQDESV (reference sequence).

The chain joins TRBV11-1 to TRBJ1-1; D is perhaps TRBD1 (6 bases). This material was acquired from a patient treated with IRX-2 immunotherapy. This clonotype was obtained from a human donor with breast cancer. CDR3 sequence: CASSLRGRVWDTEAFF. The CDR3 DNA reads TGTGCCAGCAGCTTACGGGGGCGTGTTTGGGACACTGAAGCTTTCTTT.